Each of the 2 T cell receptor beta chains below was sequenced from the same sample in a study of blood T cell repertoires in COVID-19. Some clones are missing from TCRdb's copy, which holds only in-frame ones; the method was immunoSEQ multiplex PCR. The sample lists about 120,000 clones, 85% occurring once. Sequenced input: peripheral blood. The receptors here all came from an older man with acute or convalescent COVID-19.

This sequence joins TRBV9 and TRBJ2-7, with 7 bases matching TRBD2. Germline V gene sequence: CDR1 SGDLS, CDR2 YYNGEE. Germline trimming cut 4 bases from V and 2 bases from J; bases unmatched to any gene: 3. This CDR3 spans 13 amino acids. This CDR3 reads CASSLGGTYEQYF. The CDR3 coding sequence is TGTGCCAGCAGCTTGGGAGGGACCTACGAGCAGTACTTC.

The J gene is TRBJ2-2, the V gene TRBV2, with 9 bases that match TRBD1. The trim removed 6 bases at V and 1 base at J, leaving 0 bases unmatched. Per the germline V gene, CDR1 is SNHLY and CDR2 is FYNNEI. The CDR3 is 14 amino acids. The CDR3 nucleotides read TGTGCCAGCAGGACAGGGGGGAACACCGGGGAGCTGTTTTTT. Its translation is CASRTGGNTGELFF.